One sample yielded the 24 T cell receptor beta chains listed below, sequenced in a study of blood T cell repertoires in COVID-19. Only in-frame clones appear in the TCRdb table, and some are missing; sequencing was by immunoSEQ multiplex PCR. The sample includes about 190,000 clones, around 85% of them seen just once. The sequenced material came from peripheral blood. The receptors shown here come from a man aged 65-85 years with active or convalescent COVID-19.

The chain is built from TRBV12-3 or TRBV12-4 and TRBJ1-4; D perhaps matches TRBD1 (6 bases). V shed 6 bases and J shed 2 bases, with 7 bases lying between them. The CDR3 is 13 residues long. In nucleotides, the CDR3 is TGTGCCAGCAGCAGGGGCACTAATGAAAAACTGTTTTTT. Translated, it gives CASSRGTNEKLFF.

V gene TRBV24-1 combines with J gene TRBJ2-1; 12 bases match TRBD2. Trimming removed 5 bases from V and 7 bases from J; junction bases left unmatched: 8. Germline assignment: CDR1 KGHDR and CDR2 SFDVKD. The CDR3 loop spans 16 amino acids. CDR3 coding DNA: TGTGCCACCAGTGGGTCCCTAGCGGGGGGGCAGAATGAGCAGTTCTTC. Protein sequence: CATSGSLAGGQNEQFF.

The J gene is TRBJ2-3, the V gene TRBV9, with 9 bases matching TRBD1. V lost 2 bases, J lost 0 bases, and 1 base stayed unmatched. The CDR3 runs 15 residues. Germline V gene sequence: CDR1 SGDLS, CDR2 YYNGEE. The CDR3 sequence is CASSVGTGSTDTQYF. In DNA, the CDR3 is TGTGCCAGCAGCGTTGGGACAGGGAGCACAGATACGCAGTATTTT.

V is TRBV27 and J is TRBJ2-2; the match to TRBD2 covers 13 bases. Per germline, CDR1 MNHEY and CDR2 SMNVEV (reference sequence). This CDR3 has 17 amino acids. Germline trimming cut 7 bases from V and 4 bases from J; bases unmatched to any gene: 9. CDR3: CASTSLAGGLGTGELFF. The CDR3 nucleotides are TGTGCCAGCACCTCACTAGCGGGGGGGCTTGGCACCGGGGAGCTGTTTTTT.

This clone turned up a few times. The rearrangement joins TRBV11-2 to TRBJ1-4, with 9 bases aligning to TRBD1. The length of the CDR3 is 16 residues. V was clipped by 5 bases and J by 7 bases; unmatched bases: 11. The germline gives CDR1 SGHAT, CDR2 FQNNGV. The CDR3 coding sequence is TGTGCCAGCAGCCCTACCCTACAGGGGGCAGGTGAAAAACTGTTTTTT. Translating gives CASSPTLQGAGEKLFF.

The chain employs TRBV6-2 or TRBV6-3 and TRBJ2-2, with 7 bases aligning to TRBD1. The germline V gene encodes CDR1 MNHEY and CDR2 SVGEGT. Unmatched junction bases numbered 11, after V lost 2 bases and J lost 5 bases. The CDR3 extends over 17 amino acids. As DNA, the CDR3 is TGTGCCAGCAGTTACCGTTATCCAGGGGGAAGGACCGGGGAGCTGTTTTTT. Translation: CASSYRYPGGRTGELFF.

This chain joins TRBV2 and TRBJ1-1; a possible D gene is TRBD1 (5 bases). Trimming removed 7 bases at V and 5 bases at J, with 14 bases between. In germline, CDR1 is SNHLY, CDR2 FYNNEI. The length of the CDR3 is 13 residues. CDR3 amino acids: CASTIDRQTEAFF. DNA of the CDR3: TGTGCCAGCACCATAGACCGACAGACTGAAGCTTTCTTT.

About this clone itself: Other DNA variants within this sample encode the same CDR3. This chain links TRBV28 with TRBJ1-5; 8 bases match TRBD1. Germline lookup yields CDR1 MDHEN and CDR2 SYDVKM. The V segment lost 6 bases and the J segment 2 bases; nucleotides outside the gene matches: 0. The CDR3 is 13 amino acids. The CDR3 region is CASRTGGNQPQHF. CDR3 nucleotide sequence: TGTGCCAGCAGGACAGGGGGCAATCAGCCCCAGCATTTT.

A few counts support this clone. J is TRBJ2-6 and V is TRBV7-9; D is possibly TRBD2 (5 bases). V gave up 5 bases and J gave up 0 bases, with 14 bases separating them. Germline V CDR1 and CDR2: SEHNR, FQNEAQ (reference sequence). The CDR3 is made up of 17 amino acids. The CDR3 spells CASSRTGVVSGANVLTF. The CDR3 DNA reads TGTGCCAGCAGCAGGACTGGGGTCGTCTCTGGGGCCAACGTCCTGACTTTC.

The rearrangement joins TRBV6-2 or TRBV6-3 to TRBJ2-5, with 7 bases matching TRBD2. CDR1 is MNHEY, CDR2 SVGEGT, per germline. Trimming removed 6 bases from V and 2 bases from J; junction bases left unmatched: 6. The CDR3 has 14 residues. The CDR3 protein is CASSPGLVQETQYF. CDR3 coding DNA: TGTGCCAGCAGCCCCGGACTAGTTCAAGAGACCCAGTACTTC.

The V call is TRBV10-1, the J call TRBJ2-3; tentative D call: TRBD2 (5 bases). Trimming shortened V by 0 bases and J by 0 bases, and 10 bases separated the two germline ends. Germline CDR1 is WNHNN and CDR2 is SYGVQD (reference sequence). This CDR3 is 16 amino acids long. Here the CDR3 reads CASSESSGWSTDTQYF. The CDR3 DNA sequence: TGCGCCAGCAGTGAGTCCTCGGGATGGAGCACAGATACGCAGTATTTT.

This chain connects TRBV4-3 to TRBJ2-6, with 9 bases identical to TRBD1. Looked up from germline, CDR1 is LGHNA and CDR2 is YSLEER. Germline trimming cut 1 base from V and 0 bases from J; bases unmatched to any gene: 7. The CDR3 sequence is 19 residues long. The CDR3 spells CASSQGTGTGHSGANVLTF. The CDR3 nucleotides read TGCGCCAGCAGCCAAGGAACCGGGACAGGGCACTCTGGGGCCAACGTCCTGACTTTC.

This clone was counted a single time. The DNA for the CDR3 is TGTGCCAGCAGCGATAGGGGTGGCAGGGGAAGGGCCAAAAACATTCAGTACTTC. Translating gives CASSDRGGRGRAKNIQYF. The chain links TRBV7-2 to TRBJ2-4; perhaps TRBD1 as D (6 bases). V dropped 5 bases and J dropped 1 base, with 21 bases sitting between them. The length of the CDR3 is 18 residues. Germline V lookup: CDR1 SGHTA, CDR2 FQGNSA.

The V and J genes are TRBV4-3 and TRBJ2-7; TRBD1 aligns across 11 bases. The germline CDR1 and CDR2 sequences are LGHNA and YSLEER. This CDR3 comprises 15 residues. J lost 3 bases, V lost 3 bases, and 4 bases had no gene match. The CDR3 region is CASSQGTGGYYEQYF. The CDR3 DNA follows: TGCGCCAGCAGCCAGGGGACAGGGGGATACTACGAGCAGTACTTC.

The rearrangement joins TRBV4-3 to TRBJ1-2; 7 bases are a match to TRBD1. Per the germline V gene, CDR1 is LGHNA and CDR2 is YSLEER. V was clipped by 4 bases and J by 6 bases; unmatched bases: 14. The CDR3 is made up of 16 amino acids. CDR3 amino acids: CASSLGNRQGLDGYTF. The CDR3 DNA is TGCGCCAGCAGCCTGGGGAACCGACAGGGTTTAGATGGCTACACCTTC.

The chain links TRBV11-2 to TRBJ2-1; 9 bases map to TRBD2. Germline lookup yields CDR1 SGHAT and CDR2 FQNNGV. V shed 5 bases and J 6 bases; nucleotides not matched to a gene: 8. The CDR3 contains 15 residues. Here the CDR3 reads CASSLSGSGINEQFF. The CDR3 DNA sequence: TGTGCCAGCAGCCTTAGCGGGAGTGGTATCAATGAGCAGTTCTTC. Looking up the rest from reference TRBV11-2 and TRBJ2-1 gives the full variable domain: EAGVAQSPRYKIIEKRQSVAFWCNPISGHATLYWYQQILGQGPKLLIQFQNNGVVDDSQLPKDRFSAERLKGVDSTLKIQPAKLEDSAVYLCASSLSGSGINEQFFGPGTRLTVL.

The sample holds a few counts of this clone. The chain has TRBV7-9 and TRBJ2-7; tentatively, D is TRBD1 (6 bases). This CDR3 contains 14 residues. Per the germline V gene, CDR1 is SEHNR and CDR2 is FQNEAQ (reference sequence). Trimming stripped 3 bases from V and 2 bases from J, with 11 bases between. This chain's CDR3 is CASSFQTGTYEQYF. CDR3 nucleotides: TGTGCCAGCAGCTTCCAGACAGGAACCTACGAGCAGTACTTC.

The genes are TRBV29-1 and TRBJ2-1; 8 bases map to TRBD1. The junction had 6 bases not matched to a gene; V was cut back by 4 bases and J by 7 bases. The CDR3 is 13 amino acids. Germline V lookup: CDR1 SQVTM, CDR2 ANQGSEA. The CDR3 sequence is CSVVGQARNEQFF. CDR3 DNA: TGCAGCGTTGTGGGACAGGCTCGAAATGAGCAGTTCTTC.

The chain recombines TRBV25-1 with TRBJ2-4; D may be TRBD1 (5 bases). This CDR3 has 16 residues. Deletions cut 2 bases from V and 2 bases from J, with 13 bases between. Germline V gives CDR1 MGHDK, CDR2 SYGVNS. CDR3 bases: TGTGCCAGCAGTGAAGCCTGGGGCGCGTCCAAAAACATTCAGTACTTC. Its translation is CASSEAWGASKNIQYF.

V gene TRBV10-3 combines with J gene TRBJ1-6, with D perhaps TRBD1 (5 bases). V lost 2 bases, J lost 10 bases, and 18 bases lay in between. Germline-derived CDR1 and CDR2 are ENHRY and SYGVKD. CDR3 length: 16 amino acids. CDR3 in DNA: TGTGCCATCAGTGAGACCTTACGGGCCGGGGGATCACCCCTCCACTTT. It specifies CAISETLRAGGSPLHF.

The V and J genes are TRBV28 and TRBJ1-1; a possible D gene is TRBD1 (6 bases). V lost 7 bases and J lost 1, with 16 bases in between. The CDR3 runs to 15 residues. Germline V lookup: CDR1 MDHEN, CDR2 SYDVKM. CDR3 region: CASTLSGARNTEAFF. The CDR3, as DNA: TGTGCCAGCACTCTATCAGGGGCCAGGAACACTGAAGCTTTCTTT.

The CDR3 loop reads CASSPLLAGGAGELFF. The CDR3 DNA sequence: TGTGCCAGCAGCCCCTTGCTAGCGGGGGGGGCCGGGGAGCTGTTTTTT. The J gene is TRBJ2-2, the V gene TRBV4-2, with TRBD2 matching over 12 bases. The trim removed 4 bases at V and 6 bases at J, leaving 6 bases unmatched. The CDR3 has 16 residues. CDR1 and CDR2 (germline): LGHNA, YNFKEQ.

This clone occurred a few times. V and J are TRBV7-9 and TRBJ2-2; D is undetermined. Trimming left V 5 bases short and J 7 bases short, with 8 bases between. Germline-derived CDR1 and CDR2 are SEHNR and FQNEAQ (reference sequence). This CDR3 spans 12 amino acids. As DNA, the CDR3 is TGTGCCAGCAGCAAGCTCCTCGGGGAGCTGTTTTTT. This encodes CASSKLLGELFF.

The CDR3, as DNA: TGTGCCAGCAGTTCCAAGGGGGCCGGCGATCAGCCCCAGCATTTT. Protein sequence: CASSSKGAGDQPQHF. The chain couples TRBV28 to TRBJ1-5; 7 bases match TRBD1. This CDR3 has 15 residues. CDR1 is MDHEN, CDR2 SYDVKM, per germline. V lost 4 bases and J lost 5; bases outside the gene matches: 8.